Listed here are 27 T cell receptor beta chains from one sample, sequenced in a study of blood T cell repertoires in COVID-19. Profiling relied on immunoSEQ multiplex PCR, and the TCRdb table lists in-frame clones only, not all of them. The sample holds a few hundred thousand clones, roughly 85% seen once. The source material was peripheral blood. These receptors were taken from a woman aged 18 to 35 with acute or convalescent COVID-19.

The chain uses TRBV13 and TRBJ1-4; tentatively, D is TRBD1 (6 bases). The germline V gene encodes CDR1 PRHDT and CDR2 FYEKMQ (reference sequence). CDR3 length equals 14 residues. Deletions cut 0 bases from V and 8 bases from J, with 10 bases between. CDR3 amino acids: CASSLGRGTEKLFF. The CDR3 nucleotides are TGTGCCAGCAGCTTAGGGAGGGGGACGGAAAAACTGTTTTTT.

J is TRBJ1-5 and V is TRBV12-3 or TRBV12-4; TRBD1 is a possible D gene (5 bases). This CDR3 has 13 residues. The V gene lost 6 bases and the J gene lost 9 bases, with 15 bases spanning the gap. The CDR3 region has the DNA TGTGCCAGCAGCAGGCAGGGTTTACGGCCCCAGCATTTT. As protein: CASSRQGLRPQHF.

This clone was counted once. This sequence joins TRBV6-5 and TRBJ1-3; TRBD1 agrees at 7 bases. CDR1 is MNHEY and CDR2 is SVGAGI in the germline V gene. The CDR3 sequence is 16 residues long. J lost 2 bases, V lost 0 bases, and 4 bases had no gene match. The chain's CDR3 is CASSYSSGTAGNTIYF. CDR3 DNA sequence: TGTGCCAGCAGTTACTCCTCCGGGACAGCTGGAAACACCATATATTTT.

The V gene is TRBV3-1 (or the pseudogene TRBV3-2), the J gene TRBJ2-7; D is perhaps TRBD1 (5 bases). There are 15 residues in the CDR3. CDR1 and CDR2 (germline): LGHDT, YNNKEL (reference sequence). With 1 base removed from V and 5 bases from J, the gap between germline ends came to 15 bases. CDR3 sequence reads: CASSQGRGTFHEQYF. The CDR3 region has the DNA TGTGCCAGCAGCCAAGGTAGGGGTACCTTCCACGAGCAGTACTTC.

The CDR3 nucleotides are TGTGCCAGCCAGCAGGGGGCGCCTTTGAAGAGCAATCAGCCCCAGCATTTT. This gives the protein CASQQGAPLKSNQPQHF. The rearrangement uses TRBV19 and TRBJ1-5, with TRBD1 matching over 8 bases. The ends lost 9 bases at V and 1 base at J; junction bases unmatched: 14. The CDR3 has 17 residues. Looked up from germline, CDR1 is LNHDA and CDR2 is SQIVND (reference sequence). Full variable domain (rest looked up from reference TRBV19 and TRBJ1-5): DGGITQSPKYLFRKEGQNVTLSCEQNLNHDAMYWYRQDPGQGLRLIYYSQIVNDFQKGDIAEGYSVSREKKESFPLTVTSAQKNPTAFYLCASQQGAPLKSNQPQHFGDGTRLSIL.

This sequence joins TRBV5-6 and TRBJ2-7; D is uncertain. V was clipped by 4 bases and J by 4 bases, with 9 bases between them. Germline V gene lookup returns CDR1 SGHDT and CDR2 YYEEEE. The CDR3 has 12 residues. The CDR3 nucleotides are TGTGCCAGCAGCCTTCAGAATTACGAGCAGTACTTC. Amino acids: CASSLQNYEQYF.

This clone was picked up one time. V usage is TRBV5-5 and J usage is TRBJ1-2; no clear D. The CDR3 extends over 14 amino acids. In germline, CDR1 is SGHKS, CDR2 YYEKEE (reference sequence). V lost 1 base to trimming and J lost 4 bases, with 11 bases between them. CDR3 nucleotide sequence: TGTGCCAGCAGCTTGAGGTACAGATCCTATGGCTACACCTTC. Translated, it gives CASSLRYRSYGYTF.

This rearrangement joins TRBV27 to TRBJ1-2, with D tentatively TRBD1 (5 bases). V was pared by 4 bases and J by 4 bases, with 19 bases between. Germline values: CDR1 MNHEY, CDR2 SMNVEV (reference sequence). The CDR3 length is 16 residues. CDR3 in amino acids: CASSSIPNRFLYGYTF. The CDR3 DNA reads TGTGCCAGCAGTTCCATTCCGAACAGGTTTCTCTATGGCTACACCTTC.

V is TRBV5-4 and J is TRBJ2-1, with 7 bases aligning to TRBD1. CDR3 length: 15 amino acids. CDR1 is SGHNT, CDR2 YYREEE, per germline (reference sequence). V lost 2 bases, J lost 2 bases, and 4 bases stayed unmatched. The CDR3 spells CASSFGQAAYNEQFF. As DNA, the CDR3 is TGTGCCAGCAGCTTCGGACAGGCAGCCTACAATGAGCAGTTCTTC.

The rearrangement joins TRBV5-1 to TRBJ2-6; a possible D gene is TRBD2 (5 bases). CDR3 size: 18 residues. The germline V gene has CDR1 SGHRS and CDR2 YFSETQ. Deletions cut 0 bases from V and 4 bases from J, with 17 bases between. CDR3 DNA sequence: TGCGCCAGCAGCTTGGGGGCAGGACTCATGGCCGGGGCCAACGTCCTGACTTTC. Amino acid sequence: CASSLGAGLMAGANVLTF.

This clone was seen a handful of times. The CDR3 region is CASSQTPADTEAFF. The CDR3 nucleotides read TGTGCCAGCAGCCAGACCCCGGCGGACACTGAAGCTTTCTTT. V gene TRBV3-1 (or the pseudogene TRBV3-2) combines with J gene TRBJ1-1; D remains unclear. CDR3 size: 14 residues. Trimming pared 3 bases from V and 3 bases from J, leaving 11 bases between. From germline, CDR1 is LGHDT and CDR2 YNNKEL (reference sequence).

This chain joins TRBV2 and TRBJ2-6; TRBD1 might be the D (5 bases). Trimming removed 2 bases at V and 0 bases at J, with 14 bases between. CDR1 is SNHLY, CDR2 FYNNEI, per germline. This CDR3 region has 18 residues. CDR3 DNA sequence: TGTGCCAGCAGTGAATGGGGCCAGGGTAACTCTGGGGCCAACGTCCTGACTTTC. It specifies CASSEWGQGNSGANVLTF.

J is TRBJ1-1 and V is TRBV5-4, with TRBD1 matching over 8 bases. Germline V CDR1 and CDR2: SGHNT, YYREEE (reference sequence). V trimming: 7 bases; J trimming: 0 bases; junction bases outside the gene matches: 8. CDR3 length: 15 amino acids. The CDR3 here is CASFSRGRVNTEAFF. CDR3 nucleotides: TGTGCCAGCTTCTCCAGGGGGCGGGTGAACACTGAAGCTTTCTTT.

The rearrangement uses TRBV19 and TRBJ2-7; 12 bases agree with TRBD2. Trimming took 5 bases from V and 3 from J; bases not matched to a gene: 5. Germline-derived CDR1 and CDR2 are LNHDA and SQIVND (reference sequence). The length of the CDR3 is 15 residues. CDR3 in DNA: TGTGCCAGTAGTTTCTCGACTAGCGGGGGCTACGAGCAGTACTTC. Its protein is CASSFSTSGGYEQYF.

J is TRBJ1-1 and V is TRBV7-3, with 8 bases aligning to TRBD1. The CDR3 spans 16 residues. Germline CDR1 and CDR2: SGHTA and FQGTGA. Trimming removed 2 bases from V and 0 bases from J; junction bases left unmatched: 5. CDR3 DNA: TGTGCCAGCAGCTTAGGGTCGACAGGGGTGAACACTGAAGCTTTCTTT. This encodes CASSLGSTGVNTEAFF.

V gene TRBV6-4 combines with J gene TRBJ2-7; D gene unclear. This CDR3 comprises 14 residues. Germline V gene lookup returns CDR1 MRHNA and CDR2 SNTAGT. Deletions cut 5 bases from V and 3 bases from J, with 14 bases between. Written as DNA, the CDR3 is TGTGCCAGCAGTAGACCGGGTCGCGTCTACGAGCAGTACTTC. Protein sequence: CASSRPGRVYEQYF.

The gene calls are TRBV5-1 and TRBJ2-1; 8 nucleotides align to TRBD1. This CDR3 comprises 16 residues. Germline assignment: CDR1 SGHRS and CDR2 YFSETQ. After removal of 2 bases from V and 3 bases from J, the junction contained 7 bases not matched to a gene. The CDR3 spells CASSFLWTGLYNEQFF. The CDR3 DNA reads TGCGCCAGCAGCTTCCTTTGGACAGGGCTCTACAATGAGCAGTTCTTC.

The J gene is TRBJ2-4, the V gene TRBV10-2; 7 bases are a match to TRBD2. The J segment lost 4 bases and the V segment lost 6 bases, leaving 3 bases of the junction unmatched. Germline loops: CDR1 WSHSY, CDR2 SAAADI. This CDR3 spans 13 amino acids. The DNA of the CDR3 is TGCGCCAGCAGAGCTAGCGGAAAAAACATTCAGTACTTC. Its translation is CASRASGKNIQYF.

CDR3 DNA sequence: TGCAGTGCTAGTGGAGCGGGGGGCCGGGAGACCCAGTACTTC. Amino acid sequence: CSASGAGGRETQYF. The chain carries TRBV20-1 and TRBJ2-5, with 9 positions matching TRBD2. V dropped 3 bases and J dropped 5; count of bases not matched to a gene: 7. Germline CDR1 DFQATT, CDR2 SNEGSKA (reference sequence). The CDR3 is made up of 14 amino acids.

The rearrangement joins TRBV3-1 (or the pseudogene TRBV3-2) to TRBJ1-1; unclear D gene. Germline loops: CDR1 LGHDT, CDR2 YNNKEL (reference sequence). The CDR3 totals 11 residues. V lost 1 base to trimming and J lost 13 bases, with 10 bases between them. CDR3 amino acids: CASSQGWQVFF. CDR3 in DNA: TGTGCCAGCAGCCAAGGCTGGCAGGTTTTCTTT.

This chain joins TRBV6-5 and TRBJ1-1, with 10 bases that match TRBD1. Germline V gene sequence: CDR1 MNHEY, CDR2 SVGAGI. Losses at the gene ends were 5 bases for V and 7 bases for J; bases not matched to a gene: 4. The CDR3 length is 13 residues. The CDR3 DNA follows: TGTGCCAGCAGTCGGACAGGGGGGGTTGAAGCTTTCTTT. Translation gives CASSRTGGVEAFF.

Concerning this clone itself: Compared with germline, one end of the junction differs, possibly owing to a read error. The chain links TRBV30 to TRBJ2-7, with TRBD1 as a possible D gene (5 bases). From germline, CDR1 is GTSNPN and CDR2 SVGIG (reference sequence). This CDR3 is 13 amino acids long. CDR3 region: CAWSVGGVQGYQF. The CDR3 DNA reads as TGTGCCTGGAGTGTAGGTGGCGTGCAGGGCTACCAATTC.

This chain uses TRBV7-6 with TRBJ1-1; D gene ambiguous. Trimming took 2 bases from V and 4 from J, leaving 17 bases between them. Germline-derived CDR1 and CDR2 are SGHVS and FNYEAQ. There are 16 residues in the CDR3. CDR3 nucleotide sequence: TGTGCCAGCAGCTTAAAGGTCCGGGAACAAGGCACTGAAGCTTTCTTT. This gives the protein CASSLKVREQGTEAFF.

The rearrangement joins TRBV3-1 (or the pseudogene TRBV3-2) to TRBJ1-5; TRBD1 aligns across 7 bases. With V trimmed by 3 bases and J by 2 bases, 4 bases remained unmatched. The CDR3 has 15 amino acids. Germline CDR1 is LGHDT and CDR2 is YNNKEL (reference sequence). The CDR3 loop is CASSQGGQGNQPQHF. The CDR3 nucleotides read TGTGCCAGCAGCCAGGGCGGACAGGGCAATCAGCCCCAGCATTTT.

The chain carries TRBV2 and TRBJ2-7; weak D call: TRBD2 (5 bases). CDR1 and CDR2 from the germline V gene are SNHLY and FYNNEI. V was shortened by 0 bases and J by 2 bases, with 11 bases between the two germline ends. CDR3 length: 15 residues. CDR3 in amino acids: CASSEARAEPYEQYF. The CDR3, as DNA: TGTGCCAGCAGTGAAGCACGAGCGGAGCCCTACGAGCAGTACTTC. The whole variable domain, remainder taken from reference TRBV2 and TRBJ2-7, is EPEVTQTPSHQVTQMGQEVILRCVPISNHLYFYWYRQILGQKVEFLVSFYNNEISEKSEIFDDQFSVERPDGSNFTLKIRSTKLEDSAMYFCASSEARAEPYEQYFGPGTRLTVT.

The V call is TRBV9, the J call TRBJ2-3; 10 bases are a match to TRBD2. Trimming removed 4 bases from V and 1 base from J; junction bases left unmatched: 6. Germline V gene sequence: CDR1 SGDLS, CDR2 YYNGEE. The CDR3 covers 16 residues. CDR3 bases: TGTGCCAGCAGCAACCCAGCGGGGGGGGGCACAGATACGCAGTATTTT. As protein: CASSNPAGGGTDTQYF.

The chain employs TRBV9 and TRBJ1-3; 7 nucleotides align to TRBD1. The CDR3 is made up of 15 amino acids. The V segment lost 4 bases and the J segment 0 bases; nucleotides outside the gene matches: 4. Germline values: CDR1 SGDLS, CDR2 YYNGEE. The CDR3 loop is CASSPRDSSGNTIYF. The CDR3 bases are TGTGCCAGCAGCCCCCGGGACAGCTCTGGAAACACCATATATTTT.